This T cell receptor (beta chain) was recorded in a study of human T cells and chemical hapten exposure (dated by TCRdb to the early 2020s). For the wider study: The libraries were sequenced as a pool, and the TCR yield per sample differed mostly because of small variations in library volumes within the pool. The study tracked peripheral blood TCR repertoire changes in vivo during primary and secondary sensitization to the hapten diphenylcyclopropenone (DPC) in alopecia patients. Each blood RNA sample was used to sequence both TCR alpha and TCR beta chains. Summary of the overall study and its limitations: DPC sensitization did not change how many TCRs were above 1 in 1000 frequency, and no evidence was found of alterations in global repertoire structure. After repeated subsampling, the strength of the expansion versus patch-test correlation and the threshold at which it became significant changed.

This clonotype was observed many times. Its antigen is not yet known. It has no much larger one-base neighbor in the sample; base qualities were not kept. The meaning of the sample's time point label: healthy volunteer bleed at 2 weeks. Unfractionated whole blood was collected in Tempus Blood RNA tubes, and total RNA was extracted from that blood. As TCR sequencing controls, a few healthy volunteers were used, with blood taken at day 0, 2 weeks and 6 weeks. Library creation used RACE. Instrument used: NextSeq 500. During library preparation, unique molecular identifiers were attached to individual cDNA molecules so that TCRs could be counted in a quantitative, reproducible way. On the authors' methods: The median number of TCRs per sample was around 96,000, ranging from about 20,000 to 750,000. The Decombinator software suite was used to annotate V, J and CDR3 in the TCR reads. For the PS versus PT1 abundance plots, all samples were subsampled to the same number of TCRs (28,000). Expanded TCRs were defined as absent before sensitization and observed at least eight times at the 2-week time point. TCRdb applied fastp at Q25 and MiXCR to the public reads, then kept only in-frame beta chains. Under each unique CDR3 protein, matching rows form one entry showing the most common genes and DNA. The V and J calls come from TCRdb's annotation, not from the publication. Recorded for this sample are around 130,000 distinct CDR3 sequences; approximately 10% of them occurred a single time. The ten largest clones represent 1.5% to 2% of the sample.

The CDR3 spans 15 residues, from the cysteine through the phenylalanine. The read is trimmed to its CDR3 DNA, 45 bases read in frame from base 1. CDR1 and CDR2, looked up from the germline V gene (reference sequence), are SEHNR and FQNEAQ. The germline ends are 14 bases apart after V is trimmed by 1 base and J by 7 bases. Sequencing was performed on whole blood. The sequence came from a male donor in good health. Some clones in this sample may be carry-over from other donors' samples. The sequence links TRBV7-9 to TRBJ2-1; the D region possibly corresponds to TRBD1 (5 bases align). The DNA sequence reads TGTGCCAGCAGCTTAGGCACAGGCTGGATAAATGAGCAGTTCTTC. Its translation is CASSLGTGWINEQFF.